A selection of T cell receptor beta chains follows, all from one sample in a study of CD8+ T cells in alopecia areata. This table comes from immunoSEQ multiplex PCR, and its TCRdb copy is limited to in-frame clones, with some not included. Here the sample spans under 250,000 clones, more than 45% being singletons. Sequencing was performed on CD4+ T cells sorted from blood, taken at week 4, from a patient treated with tofacitinib. These receptors all come from a human donor with alopecia areata. Each CDR3 is given with its conserved first and last residue. The order of the fields is V gene, J gene, CDR3 protein.

V gene: TRBV30; J gene: TRBJ1-4; CDR3 protein: CAWQGADEKLFF
V gene: TRBV5-6; J gene: TRBJ2-1; CDR3 protein: CASSILQGPPGIPYNEQFF
V gene: TRBV5-1; J gene: TRBJ2-2; CDR3 protein: CASSRGQTGELFF
V gene: TRBV29-1; J gene: TRBJ1-1; CDR3 protein: CSVAAGGQDTEAFF
V gene: TRBV29-1; J gene: TRBJ1-1; CDR3 protein: CSVGPDSTEAFF
V gene: TRBV29-1; J gene: TRBJ1-2; CDR3 protein: CSVGTGDYGYTF
V gene: TRBV9; J gene: TRBJ2-1; CDR3 protein: CASSVGVNNEQFF
V gene: TRBV7-2; J gene: TRBJ1-6; CDR3 protein: CASSYNSPLHF
V gene: TRBV4-1; J gene: TRBJ1-2; CDR3 protein: CASRPELLVYGYTF
V gene: TRBV30; J gene: TRBJ1-1; CDR3 protein: CAWILIPGQGAEAFF
V gene: TRBV29-1; J gene: TRBJ1-2; CDR3 protein: CSVRTEGYTF